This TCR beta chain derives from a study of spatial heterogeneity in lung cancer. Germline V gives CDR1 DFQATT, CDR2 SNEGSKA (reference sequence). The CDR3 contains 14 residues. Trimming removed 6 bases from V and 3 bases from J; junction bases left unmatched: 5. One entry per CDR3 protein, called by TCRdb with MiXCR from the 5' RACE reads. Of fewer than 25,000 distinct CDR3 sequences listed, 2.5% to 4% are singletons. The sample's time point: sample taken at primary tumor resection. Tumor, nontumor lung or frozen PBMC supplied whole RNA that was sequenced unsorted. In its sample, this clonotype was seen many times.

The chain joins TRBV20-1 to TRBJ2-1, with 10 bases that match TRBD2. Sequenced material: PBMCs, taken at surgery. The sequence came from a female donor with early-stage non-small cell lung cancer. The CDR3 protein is CSAPLAGDYNEQFF. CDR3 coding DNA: TGCAGTGCCCCGCTAGCGGGAGACTACAATGAGCAGTTCTTC.